The TCR beta chain described here comes from a study of beta chain features in type 1 diabetes listed by TCRdb under 2018. In terms of the full investigation: Patients and healthy donors did not differ in mean age, gender distribution, total cell number or subset yield. Regulatory and stem cell-like memory subsets were isolated from only 8 patients and about eight healthy donors, whereas naive and central memory subsets came from all 30 or so donors. A total of 90 million to 130 million sorted cells were examined across all samples, and a strong correlation was observed between cell number per subset and RNA yield. The study compared TCRB repertoires of sorted circulating CD4+ T cell subsets between recently diagnosed type 1 diabetes patients and matched healthy donors.

From the cysteine up to the phenylalanine, the CDR3 has a length of 21 residues. The sequence is cut down to CDR3 DNA, 63 bases in frame from base 1. V is reduced by 4 bases and J by 0 bases, leaving a spacing of 29 bases between them. Sequences SGDLS (CDR1) and YYNGEE (CDR2) are obtained from the germline V gene. Broad study findings and their caveats: Because cDNA was sequenced instead of genomic DNA, activated cells with high expression could be over-represented, although the groups did not differ in activation or CD3 levels. HLA sub-analyses involved small numbers of individuals, so any influence of HLA type on TCRB rearrangement remained unresolved. The naive, central memory and regulatory TCRB repertoires appeared to resemble one another more closely among patients than among healthy donors. At VDJ recombination sites, patients with type 1 diabetes made fewer insertions and deleted more nucleotides, a pattern implying thymic rearrangement abnormalities. In all four CD4+ subsets, TCRB CDR3 length was moderately but significantly shorter in type 1 diabetes patients. PCR might favor shorter templates, but patient and control samples were amplified and corrected together, so any skew would affect both groups equally.

This clone appeared a few times. The specificity of this receptor is unknown. No much larger clone is present one base from it, and per-base qualities are unavailable. Each donor gave one peripheral blood draw, approximately 120 mL on average, collected into heparinised tubes. A BD FACSAria II was used to sort naive, central memory, regulatory and stem cell-like memory CD4+ T cells with a panel that included CD45RO, CCR7, CD25, CD127, CD95 and CD27. All sorted populations exceeded 95% purity. PBMCs were isolated immediately by Lymphoprep density gradient centrifugation and stained directly without culture. To minimize batch effects, samples were stained and sorted in pairs, one healthy donor with one patient per experiment. The High Capacity cDNA Reverse Transcription Kit was used to reverse transcribe all of the isolated RNA, meaning that expressed TCRB transcripts were what got sequenced. Deep immunoSEQ sequencing was applied to naive, central memory and regulatory T cell samples, giving an average of roughly 3.5 million total reads per sample. After sorted cells were lysed in RLT buffer, RNA was extracted with DNase-treated RNeasy Micro or Mini kits, with the choice depending on cell number. Each cell subset was processed on its own to prevent cross-contamination, while patient and healthy donor samples were processed together. The immunoSEQ multiplex PCR was used to amplify TCRB sequences from cDNA, generating 87-bp fragments that spanned the CDR3 region. The amplicons were sequenced using the Illumina HiSeq platform. In the source study's methods: Synthetic template baselines were used to correct PCR bias computationally, reads within Hamming distance 2 were collapsed together, and singletons that could not be merged were discarded. Reads were aligned against IMGT to assign V, D and J genes, CDR3 length and insertions or deletions at six rearrangement sites. Within each subset, clonotype counts were normalized to sorted cell number, after which true diversity and Gini coefficients were computed with the tcR R package. Repertoire sharing was quantified using the overlap coefficient calculated on TCRB nucleotide sequences. As a proxy for the pre-selection repertoire, out-of-frame TCRB sequences from naive cells were analyzed. In its TCRdb copy, this immuneACCESS table keeps in-frame sequences only and misses some clones. Where compared with another copy, unresolved V genes explain less than half of these, and the others have no known cause. The V and J calls and clone size were taken over from that table, and D and trimming were inferred from the DNA. Present in this sample are about 660,000 clones, about 14% of which were seen just once. 0.035% to 0.045% of the sample belongs to the ten largest clones.

This TCR was recovered from a man aged 18 to 30 with type 1 diabetes. Sequencing was done on a sample of naive CD4+ T cells from blood. What this sample's cell subset or site label stands for: true naive CD4+ T cells. The chain links TRBV9 with TRBJ1-3, with no confidently assigned D gene. The nucleotide sequence reads as follows: TGTGCCAGCAGCTCTAACCCTACACTGGACCGGACCCTAAACTCTGGAAACACCATATATTTT. This gives the protein CASSSNPTLDRTLNSGNTIYF.